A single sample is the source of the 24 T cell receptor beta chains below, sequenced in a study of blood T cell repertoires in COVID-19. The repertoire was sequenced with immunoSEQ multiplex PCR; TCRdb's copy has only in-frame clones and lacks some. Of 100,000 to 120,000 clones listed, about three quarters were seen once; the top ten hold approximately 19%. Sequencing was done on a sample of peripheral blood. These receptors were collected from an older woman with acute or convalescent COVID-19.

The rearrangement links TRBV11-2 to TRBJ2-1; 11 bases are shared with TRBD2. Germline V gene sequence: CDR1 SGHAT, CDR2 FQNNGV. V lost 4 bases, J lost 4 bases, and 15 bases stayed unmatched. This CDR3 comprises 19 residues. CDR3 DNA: TGTGCCAGCAGCTCTAGGTTCCTTAGCGGGGGGGCCGGGTACAATGAGCAGTTCTTC. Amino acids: CASSSRFLSGGAGYNEQFF. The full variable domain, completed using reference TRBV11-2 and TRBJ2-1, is EAGVAQSPRYKIIEKRQSVAFWCNPISGHATLYWYQQILGQGPKLLIQFQNNGVVDDSQLPKDRFSAERLKGVDSTLKIQPAKLEDSAVYLCASSSRFLSGGAGYNEQFFGPGTRLTVL.

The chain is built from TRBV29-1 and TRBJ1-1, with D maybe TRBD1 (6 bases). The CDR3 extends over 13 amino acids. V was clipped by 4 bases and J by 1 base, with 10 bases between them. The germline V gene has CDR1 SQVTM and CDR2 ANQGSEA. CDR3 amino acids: CSVVTGRNTEAFF. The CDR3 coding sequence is TGCAGCGTTGTAACAGGGCGGAACACTGAAGCTTTCTTT.

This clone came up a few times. CDR3 region: CSVRDRSSITDTQYF. The CDR3 coding sequence is TGCAGCGTCCGGGACAGGTCGAGCATCACAGATACGCAGTATTTT. The J gene is TRBJ2-3, the V gene TRBV29-1, with TRBD1 matching over 8 bases. This CDR3 has 15 residues. The trim removed 6 bases at V and 2 bases at J, leaving 10 bases unmatched. Germline-derived CDR1 and CDR2 are SQVTM and ANQGSEA.

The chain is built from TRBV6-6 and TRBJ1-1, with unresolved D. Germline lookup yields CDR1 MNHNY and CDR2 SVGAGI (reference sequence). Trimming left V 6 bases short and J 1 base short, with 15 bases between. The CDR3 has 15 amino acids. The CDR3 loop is CASSPDLNQNTEAFF. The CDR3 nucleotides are TGTGCCAGCAGCCCGGACTTAAATCAGAACACTGAAGCTTTCTTT.

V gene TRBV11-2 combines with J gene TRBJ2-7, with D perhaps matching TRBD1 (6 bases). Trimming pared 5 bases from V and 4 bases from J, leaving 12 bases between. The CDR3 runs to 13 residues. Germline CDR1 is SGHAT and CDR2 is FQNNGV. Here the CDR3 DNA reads TGTGCCAGCAGCCGGGACACCCGATACGAGCAGTACTTC. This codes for CASSRDTRYEQYF.

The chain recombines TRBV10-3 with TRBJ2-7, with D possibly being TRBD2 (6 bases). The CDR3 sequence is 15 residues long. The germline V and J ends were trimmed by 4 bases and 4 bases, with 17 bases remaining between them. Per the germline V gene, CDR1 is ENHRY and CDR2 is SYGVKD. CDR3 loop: CAISGRGVLAYEQYF. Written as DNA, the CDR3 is TGTGCCATCAGTGGGCGAGGGGTCCTAGCGTACGAGCAGTACTTC.

The CDR3, as DNA: TGTGCCAGCCGGGACAACTCTGGAAACACCATATATTTT. It translates to CASRDNSGNTIYF. The chain combines TRBV6-6 with TRBJ1-3, with D perhaps TRBD1 (6 bases). The germline gives CDR1 MNHNY, CDR2 SVGAGI (reference sequence). This CDR3 region has 13 residues. V dropped 8 bases and J dropped 0 bases, with 8 bases sitting between them.

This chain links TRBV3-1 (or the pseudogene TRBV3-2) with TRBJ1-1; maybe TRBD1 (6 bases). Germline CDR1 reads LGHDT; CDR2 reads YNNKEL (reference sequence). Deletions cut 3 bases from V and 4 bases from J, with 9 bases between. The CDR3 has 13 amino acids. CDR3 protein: CASSQVQGTEAFF. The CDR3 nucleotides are TGTGCCAGCAGCCAGGTACAGGGCACTGAAGCTTTCTTT.

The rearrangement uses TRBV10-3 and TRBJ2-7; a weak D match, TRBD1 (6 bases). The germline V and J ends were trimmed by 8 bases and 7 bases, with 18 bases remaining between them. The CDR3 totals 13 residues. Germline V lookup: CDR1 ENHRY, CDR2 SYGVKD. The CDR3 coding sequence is TGTGCCATCCGAGGGGGACATGAGCAGGAGCAGTACTTC. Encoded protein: CAIRGGHEQEQYF.

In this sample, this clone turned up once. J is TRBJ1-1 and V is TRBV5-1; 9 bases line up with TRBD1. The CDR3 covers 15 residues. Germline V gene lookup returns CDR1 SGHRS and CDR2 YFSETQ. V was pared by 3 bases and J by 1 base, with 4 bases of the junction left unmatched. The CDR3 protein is CASSWTGATNTEAFF. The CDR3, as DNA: TGCGCCAGCAGCTGGACAGGGGCCACGAACACTGAAGCTTTCTTT.

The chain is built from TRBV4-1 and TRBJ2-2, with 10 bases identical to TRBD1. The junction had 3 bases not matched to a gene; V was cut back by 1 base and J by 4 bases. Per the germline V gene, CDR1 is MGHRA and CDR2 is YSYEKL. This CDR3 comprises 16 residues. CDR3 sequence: CASSQVGTGVTGELFF. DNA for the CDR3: TGCGCCAGCAGCCAAGTGGGGACAGGGGTCACCGGGGAGCTGTTTTTT.

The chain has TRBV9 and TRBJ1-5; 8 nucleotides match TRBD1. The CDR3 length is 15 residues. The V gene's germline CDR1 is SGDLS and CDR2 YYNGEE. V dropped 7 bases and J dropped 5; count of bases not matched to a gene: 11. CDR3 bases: TGTGCCAGCCAAAAAGGGACAGGCGCTTATCAGCCCCAGCATTTT. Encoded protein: CASQKGTGAYQPQHF.

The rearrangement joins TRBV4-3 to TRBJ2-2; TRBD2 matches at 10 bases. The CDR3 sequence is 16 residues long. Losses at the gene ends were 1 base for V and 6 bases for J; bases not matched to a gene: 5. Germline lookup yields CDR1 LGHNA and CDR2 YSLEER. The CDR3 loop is CASSQGTSGFAGELFF. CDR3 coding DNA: TGCGCCAGCAGCCAAGGGACTAGCGGTTTCGCCGGGGAGCTGTTTTTT.

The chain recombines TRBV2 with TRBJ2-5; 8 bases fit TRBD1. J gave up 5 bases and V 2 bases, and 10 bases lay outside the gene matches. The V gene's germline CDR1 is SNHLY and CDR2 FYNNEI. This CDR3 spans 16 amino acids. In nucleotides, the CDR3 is TGTGCCAGCAGTGAAACAAGACAGGGGAGAGGGGAGACCCAGTACTTC. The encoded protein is CASSETRQGRGETQYF.

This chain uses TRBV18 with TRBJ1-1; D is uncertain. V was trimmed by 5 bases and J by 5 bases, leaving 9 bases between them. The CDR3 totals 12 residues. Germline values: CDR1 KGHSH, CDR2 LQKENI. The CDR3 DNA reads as TGTGCCAGCTCAAGGGAGGGAACTGAAGCTTTCTTT. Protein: CASSREGTEAFF. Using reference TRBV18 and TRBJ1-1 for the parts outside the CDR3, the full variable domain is NAGVMQNPRHLVRRRGQEARLRCSPMKGHSHVYWYRQLPEEGLKFMVYLQKENIIDESGMPKERFSAEFPKEGPSILRIQQVVRGDSAAYFCASSREGTEAFFGQGTRLTVV.

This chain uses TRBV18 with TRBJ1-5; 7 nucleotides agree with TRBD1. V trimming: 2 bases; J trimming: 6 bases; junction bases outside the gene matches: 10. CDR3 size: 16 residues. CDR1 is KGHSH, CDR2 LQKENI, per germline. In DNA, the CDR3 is TGTGCCAGCTCACCAGGTTATGCAGGGGGAGGTCAGCCCCAGCATTTT. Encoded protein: CASSPGYAGGGQPQHF.

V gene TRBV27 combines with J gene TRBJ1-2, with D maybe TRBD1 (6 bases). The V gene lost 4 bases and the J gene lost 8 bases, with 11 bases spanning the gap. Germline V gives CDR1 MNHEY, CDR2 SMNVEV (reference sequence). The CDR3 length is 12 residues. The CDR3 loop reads CASSSPGGGYTF. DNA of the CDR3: TGTGCCAGCAGTTCGCCGGGGGGCGGCTACACCTTC.

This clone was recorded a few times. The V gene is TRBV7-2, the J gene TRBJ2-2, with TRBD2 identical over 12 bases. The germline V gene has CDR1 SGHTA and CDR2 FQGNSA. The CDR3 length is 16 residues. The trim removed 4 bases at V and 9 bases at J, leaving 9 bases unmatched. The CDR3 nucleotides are TGTGCCAGCAGCTCCAGTTCTAGCGGGGGGGCGTGGGAGCTGTTTTTT. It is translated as CASSSSSSGGAWELFF.

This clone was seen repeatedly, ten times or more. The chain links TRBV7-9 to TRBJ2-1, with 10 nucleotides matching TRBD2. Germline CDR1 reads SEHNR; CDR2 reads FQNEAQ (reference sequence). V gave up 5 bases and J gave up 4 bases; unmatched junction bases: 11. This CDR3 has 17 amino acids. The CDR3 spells CASSPPSGGPAYNEQFF. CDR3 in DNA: TGTGCCAGCAGCCCTCCTAGCGGGGGACCAGCATACAATGAGCAGTTCTTC.

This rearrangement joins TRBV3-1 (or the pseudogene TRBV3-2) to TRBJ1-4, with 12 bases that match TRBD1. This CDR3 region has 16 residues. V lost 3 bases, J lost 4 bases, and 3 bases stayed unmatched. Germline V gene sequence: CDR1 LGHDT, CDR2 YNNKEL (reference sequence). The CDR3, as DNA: TGTGCCAGCAGCCACGGGACAGGGGGCAGTAATGAAAAACTGTTTTTT. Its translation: CASSHGTGGSNEKLFF.

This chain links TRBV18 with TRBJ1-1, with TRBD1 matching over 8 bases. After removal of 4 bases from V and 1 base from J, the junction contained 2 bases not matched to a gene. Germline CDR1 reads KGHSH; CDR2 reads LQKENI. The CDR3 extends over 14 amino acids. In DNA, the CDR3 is TGTGCCAGCTCACGACAGGGGCCGAACACTGAAGCTTTCTTT. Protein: CASSRQGPNTEAFF.

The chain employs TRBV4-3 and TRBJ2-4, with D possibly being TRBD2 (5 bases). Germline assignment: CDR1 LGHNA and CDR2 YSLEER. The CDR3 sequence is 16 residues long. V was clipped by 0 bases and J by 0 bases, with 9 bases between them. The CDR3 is CASSQDVGRAKNIQYF. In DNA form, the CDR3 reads TGCGCCAGCAGCCAAGATGTTGGGAGAGCCAAAAACATTCAGTACTTC.

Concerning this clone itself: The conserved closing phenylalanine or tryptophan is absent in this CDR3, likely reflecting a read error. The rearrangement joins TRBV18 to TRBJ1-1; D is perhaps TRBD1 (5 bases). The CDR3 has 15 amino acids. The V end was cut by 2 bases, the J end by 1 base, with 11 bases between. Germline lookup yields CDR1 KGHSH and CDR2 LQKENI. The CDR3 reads CASSPGGRANTEAFL. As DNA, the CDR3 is TGTGCCAGCTCACCAGGGGGGAGAGCGAACACTGAAGCTTTCCTT.

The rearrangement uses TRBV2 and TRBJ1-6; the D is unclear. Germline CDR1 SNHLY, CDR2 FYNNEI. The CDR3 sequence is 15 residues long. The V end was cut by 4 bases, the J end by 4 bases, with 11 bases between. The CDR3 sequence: CASSVGAGYNSPLHF. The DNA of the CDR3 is TGTGCCAGCAGTGTCGGAGCGGGGTATAATTCACCCCTCCACTTT.